These 22 T cell receptor beta chains share one sample of origin, sequenced in a study of breast tumors, draining lymph nodes, adjacent tissues. Breast cancer patients provided tissue from their axillary draining lymph nodes. TCRdb re-called the multiplex PCR reads with MiXCR, one entry per CDR3 protein. The sample includes about 180,000 distinct CDR3 sequences, around a third of them seen just once. The sample comprised axillary lymph node tissue. These receptors were taken from a female donor with breast cancer. Some clones in this sample may be carry-over from other donors' samples.

The chain employs TRBV7-7 and TRBJ2-7, with TRBD1 matching 9 bases. This CDR3 is 15 amino acids long. The germline V gene has CDR1 SSHAT and CDR2 FNYEAQ (reference sequence). The CDR3 region has the DNA TGTGCTGGAGATCTTCTGGGGACAGGGTCCTACGAGCAGTACTTC. Translation gives CAGDLLGTGSYEQYF.

This sequence joins TRBV12-5 and TRBJ1-1, with D possibly TRBD1 on 5 matching bases. The CDR3 length is 14 residues. The germline CDR1 and CDR2 sequences are LGHNT and FRNRAP. The germline V and J ends were trimmed by 4 bases and 1 base, with 10 bases remaining between them. The CDR3 region has the DNA TGTGCTAGTGGTTCGGGACCGAGGAACACTGAAGCTTTCTTT. This codes for CASGSGPRNTEAFF.

In its sample, this clonotype was seen many times. The chain couples TRBV5-6 to TRBJ1-3; 7 bases fit TRBD1. The V segment lost 1 base and the J segment 2 bases; nucleotides outside the gene matches: 0. This CDR3 is 14 amino acids long. CDR1 and CDR2 from the germline V gene are SGHDT and YYEEEE. In DNA, the CDR3 is TGTGCCAGCAGCTTGACAGGGGCTGGAAACACCATATATTTT. As protein: CASSLTGAGNTIYF.

This clonotype came up once. The chain links TRBV10-1 to TRBJ2-1, with 10 bases lining up with TRBD2. The CDR3 consists of 15 residues. Losses at the gene ends were 8 bases for V and 16 bases for J; bases not matched to a gene: 20. CDR1 is WNHNN and CDR2 is SYGVQD in the germline V gene (reference sequence). The CDR3 bases are TGCGCCAGCGGTAAAGAACTAGCGGGGTTTCCCTTTAATTTCTTC. It translates to CASGKELAGFPFNFF.

On this clonotype: One end of the junction is discordant with germline, which a read error may explain. This chain connects TRBV11-3 to TRBJ1-5; D is unclear. Per germline, CDR1 SGHNT and CDR2 YENEEA. The CDR3 consists of 14 residues. CDR3 coding DNA: TGTGCCGGCAGCTTAGCTGGAGTCAATCAGCCCCAGCATTTT. This encodes CAGSLAGVNQPQHF.

J is TRBJ2-7 and V is TRBV25-1; TRBD2 is a possible D gene (7 bases). V lost 5 bases and J 5 bases, leaving 22 bases between the germline ends. The CDR3 is 16 amino acids. Germline values: CDR1 MGHDK, CDR2 SYGVNS. CDR3 protein: CASSWMGGGAFNEQYF. The CDR3 bases are TGTGCCAGCAGTTGGATGGGCGGGGGCGCCTTTAACGAGCAGTACTTC.

Only a few counts were recorded for this clonotype. The gene calls are TRBV28 and TRBJ2-3; 9 nucleotides align to TRBD1. Germline V lookup: CDR1 MDHEN, CDR2 SYDVKM. The CDR3 is 16 residues long. Trimming cost V 6 bases and J 2 bases; bases outside gene matches: 9. The CDR3 region is CASRPKDRGYTDTQYF. The CDR3 nucleotides are TGTGCCAGCAGACCGAAGGACAGGGGTTACACAGATACGCAGTATTTT.

The chain joins TRBV19 to TRBJ1-1, with a tentative D call TRBD1 (5 bases). The CDR3 spans 21 residues. The V and J ends lost 4 bases and 0 bases respectively, with 30 bases between them. CDR1 is LNHDA, CDR2 SQIVND, per germline (reference sequence). CDR3: CASSNPFSKRGNYYLNTEAFF. CDR3 in DNA: TGTGCCAGTAGTAACCCCTTCTCCAAGAGGGGAAATTACTACTTGAACACTGAAGCTTTCTTT.

This clonotype occurred once. A much larger clone differs by one base, so this may be a read error. The chain combines TRBV20-1 with TRBJ2-5; TRBD1 might be the D (6 bases). Per the germline V gene, CDR1 is DFQATT and CDR2 is SNEGSKA (reference sequence). CDR3 length: 16 amino acids. V was cut by 2 bases and J by 4 bases, with 20 bases left in between. CDR3 in amino acids: CSARSPGRGSRETQYF. In DNA form, the CDR3 reads TGCAGTGCTAGATCCCCAGGTAGGGGGAGCCGAGAGACCCAGTACTTC.

In its sample, this clonotype was seen many times. A read error may be the cause here, since a much bigger clone is one base away. The chain has TRBV5-8 and TRBJ1-2, with D maybe TRBD1 (5 bases). This CDR3 spans 14 amino acids. Germline values: CDR1 SGHTS, CDR2 YDEGEE. This CDR3 reads CTSSLSTLGHGYTF. In DNA, the CDR3 is TGTACCAGCAGCTTGTCTACCTTGGGACATGGCTACACCTTC.

This clonotype was counted ten times or more. The rearrangement joins TRBV19 to TRBJ2-2; D call uncertain. This CDR3 is built from 13 residues. The germline CDR1 and CDR2 sequences are LNHDA and SQIVND (reference sequence). The V and J ends lost 3 bases and 6 bases respectively, with 8 bases between them. This CDR3 is CASSIKGSGELFF. CDR3 bases: TGTGCCAGTAGTATCAAAGGTTCCGGGGAGCTGTTTTTT.

This clonotype was counted at least ten times. The CDR3 bases are TGTGCCACCAGCAGATCCCGGACAGAGACCCAGTACTTC. Translation: CATSRSRTETQYF. This chain uses TRBV15 with TRBJ2-5; D is undetermined. Germline V gene data show CDR1 as LNHNV and CDR2 as YYDKDF (reference sequence). The V and J ends lost 2 bases and 4 bases respectively, with 8 bases between them. The CDR3 sequence is 13 residues long.

This clonotype was observed a handful of times. The CDR3 nucleotides read TGTGCCAGCAGTTTAACGACAGGTGGTCAGCCCCAGCATTTT. Translated: CASSLTTGGQPQHF. The rearrangement uses TRBV28 and TRBJ1-5, with a weak D call TRBD1 (6 bases). The CDR3 loop spans 14 amino acids. Germline-derived CDR1 and CDR2 are MDHEN and SYDVKM. V lost 2 bases and J 6 bases, leaving 11 bases between the germline ends.

The chain combines TRBV7-3 with TRBJ1-5; 8 positions agree with TRBD1. Germline V gene data show CDR1 as SGHTA and CDR2 as FQGTGA. CDR3 length equals 15 residues. V lost 5 bases and J lost 0; bases outside the gene matches: 3. CDR3 loop: CASSGQGNSNQPQHF. In nucleotides, the CDR3 is TGTGCCAGCAGCGGACAGGGTAATAGCAATCAGCCCCAGCATTTT.

V gene TRBV5-6 combines with J gene TRBJ1-2; 11 bases line up with TRBD1. The CDR3 is 15 amino acids. V shed 0 bases, J shed 6 bases, and the junction held 4 bases outside the gene matches. Germline V gene sequence: CDR1 SGHDT, CDR2 YYEEEE. The CDR3 DNA is TGTGCCAGCAGCTTGGGGGGGACAGGGGGAGATGGCTACACCTTC. Residues: CASSLGGTGGDGYTF.

This chain links TRBV20-1 with TRBJ2-5, with 10 bases aligning to TRBD2. V gave up 2 bases and J gave up 9 bases; unmatched junction bases: 9. The germline CDR1 and CDR2 sequences are DFQATT and SNEGSKA (reference sequence). The CDR3 spans 14 residues. The CDR3 spells CSARTGLTSGAQYF. The CDR3 DNA reads as TGCAGTGCTAGAACCGGCCTAACTAGCGGGGCCCAGTACTTC.

This clonotype was seen many times. The chain uses TRBV20-1 and TRBJ2-2; no clear D gene. The CDR3 covers 11 residues. CDR1 is DFQATT, CDR2 SNEGSKA, per germline (reference sequence). The V gene lost 6 bases and the J gene lost 1 base, with 3 bases spanning the gap. Here the CDR3 DNA reads TGCAGTGCCTTGAACACCGGGGAGCTGTTTTTT. It yields the protein CSALNTGELFF.

This clonotype was recorded many times. The chain links TRBV5-6 to TRBJ1-2, with 7 positions matching TRBD1. The CDR3 has 14 amino acids. V trimming: 0 bases; J trimming: 10 bases; junction bases outside the gene matches: 9. Germline CDR1 reads SGHDT; CDR2 reads YYEEEE. The CDR3 protein is CASSLGGWGQIYTF. CDR3 DNA: TGTGCCAGCAGCTTGGGCGGGTGGGGACAGATCTACACCTTC.

This clonotype occurred many times. The J gene is TRBJ2-7, the V gene TRBV6-5, with unresolved D. Per germline, CDR1 MNHEY and CDR2 SVGAGI. This CDR3 contains 13 residues. The V end lost 6 bases, the J end lost 5 bases, and 14 bases lay between the germline ends. The CDR3 bases are TGTGCCAGCAGCTCCCTAGGTGGACACGAGCAGTACTTC. It encodes CASSSLGGHEQYF.

This clonotype was observed at least ten times. This chain uses TRBV15 with TRBJ2-3; D unclear. The V and J ends lost 3 bases and 3 bases respectively, with 7 bases between them. The CDR3 runs 13 residues. The germline gives CDR1 LNHNV, CDR2 YYDKDF (reference sequence). The CDR3 DNA reads as TGTGCCACCAGCAGGATAAAAACAGATACGCAGTATTTT. It encodes CATSRIKTDTQYF.

With respect to this clonotype: One end of the junction varies from germline; a read error may be responsible. V is TRBV7-9 and J is TRBJ2-5; TRBD1 is a possible D gene (6 bases). This CDR3 contains 16 residues. Germline loops: CDR1 SEHNR, CDR2 FQNEAQ (reference sequence). DNA of the CDR3: TGCGTCAGCAGCTTAGGGCATGGGACACCCTGGGAGACCCAGTACTTC. Translation gives CVSSLGHGTPWETQYF.

This clonotype was recorded many times. The gene calls are TRBV29-1 and TRBJ1-5; the match to TRBD1 covers 7 bases. The CDR3 is made up of 14 amino acids. J lost 6 bases, V lost 6 bases, and 11 bases had no gene match. Germline CDR1 is SQVTM and CDR2 is ANQGSEA. The chain's CDR3 is CSVGEQGRGQPQHF. CDR3 nucleotide sequence: TGCAGCGTGGGGGAACAGGGGAGAGGTCAGCCCCAGCATTTT.